Listed below are T cell receptor beta chains from one sample, sequenced in a study. MiXCR, run by TCRdb on the 5' RACE reads, gives a single entry per CDR3 protein. The table includes about 41,000 distinct CDR3 sequences, less than 35% detected once. The specimen sequenced was memory CD4+ T cells sorted from a lymph node. The receptors originated from a female donor with breast cancer. Each CDR3 is given with its conserved first and last residue. Fields, in order: D gene, clone size, J gene, V gene, CDR3 protein, CDR3 DNA. D genes are given only for firm matches. The listing skips clone size in some rows; elsewhere it reads once, few, many or a size class.

d_call: .; clone_size: few; j_call: TRBJ2-2; v_call: TRBV5-1; cdr3_aa: CASSPVAGELFF; cdr3_nt: TGCGCCAGCAGCCCGGTTGCCGGGGAGCTGTTTTTT
d_call: TRBD1; clone_size: .; j_call: TRBJ2-7; v_call: TRBV20-1; cdr3_aa: CSARTGSAYEQYF; cdr3_nt: TGCAGTGCTAGGACAGGGAGCGCCTACGAGCAGTACTTC
d_call: TRBD1; clone_size: few; j_call: TRBJ2-5; v_call: TRBV7-6; cdr3_aa: CASSFQPGQLETQYF; cdr3_nt: TGTGCCAGCAGCTTTCAACCGGGACAGTTGGAGACCCAGTACTTC
d_call: TRBD1; clone_size: many; j_call: TRBJ2-7; v_call: TRBV5-1; cdr3_aa: CASSFGTDYEQYF; cdr3_nt: TGCGCCAGCAGCTTCGGGACAGACTACGAGCAGTACTTC
d_call: TRBD1; clone_size: few; j_call: TRBJ1-5; v_call: TRBV4-1; cdr3_aa: CATKWDRGSNQPQHF; cdr3_nt: TGCGCCACCAAATGGGACAGGGGGAGCAATCAGCCCCAGCATTTT
d_call: .; clone_size: once; j_call: TRBJ2-7; v_call: TRBV5-1; cdr3_aa: CASSIGVRDGYEQYF; cdr3_nt: TGCGCCAGCAGCATAGGCGTAAGGGACGGCTACGAGCAGTACTTC
d_call: .; clone_size: .; j_call: TRBJ2-2; v_call: TRBV10-3; cdr3_aa: CAISEGRGLNTGELFF; cdr3_nt: TGTGCCATCAGTGAGGGAAGGGGGTTGAACACCGGGGAGCTGTTTTTT
d_call: TRBD2; clone_size: .; j_call: TRBJ2-3; v_call: TRBV7-2; cdr3_aa: CASSLRGGLAGGVTQYF; cdr3_nt: TGTGCCAGCAGCTTAAGGGGCGGACTAGCGGGAGGGGTTACGCAGTATTTT
d_call: .; clone_size: many; j_call: TRBJ2-5; v_call: TRBV11-2; cdr3_aa: CASSSAGVRETQYF; cdr3_nt: TGTGCCAGCAGCTCGGCAGGGGTTCGGGAGACCCAGTACTTC
d_call: .; clone_size: few; j_call: TRBJ2-2; v_call: TRBV11-2; cdr3_aa: CASSFVAGELFF; cdr3_nt: TGTGCCAGCAGCTTTGTCGCCGGGGAGCTGTTTTTT
d_call: TRBD2; clone_size: .; j_call: TRBJ2-7; v_call: TRBV20-1; cdr3_aa: CSAARTSTSEAYEQYF; cdr3_nt: TGCAGTGCCGCTAGGACTAGCACCAGTGAGGCCTACGAGCAGTACTTC